A single sample is the source of the 19 T cell receptor beta chains below, sequenced in a study of shared clonotypes between healthy human individuals. The repertoire was sequenced with immunoSEQ multiplex PCR; TCRdb's copy has only in-frame clones and lacks some. The table has about 530,000 clones, almost 97% seen once. The sequencing input was naive CD4+ T cells sorted from blood. Subset noted: CD45RA+ positively selected. These receptor sequences come from a woman in her 30s in good health.

The chain joins TRBV19 to TRBJ1-1; tentatively, D is TRBD1 (5 bases). CDR3 length: 14 residues. V lost 8 bases to trimming and J lost 4 bases, with 17 bases between them. The V gene's germline CDR1 is LNHDA and CDR2 SQIVND (reference sequence). CDR3 DNA: TGTGCCAGTCTTCCCCGGGGACGGGTCACTGAAGCTTTCTTT. Its protein is CASLPRGRVTEAFF. Full variable domain (remainder filled in from reference TRBV19 and TRBJ1-1): DGGITQSPKYLFRKEGQNVTLSCEQNLNHDAMYWYRQDPGQGLRLIYYSQIVNDFQKGDIAEGYSVSREKKESFPLTVTSAQKNPTAFYLCASLPRGRVTEAFFGQGTRLTVV.

The gene calls are TRBV19 and TRBJ2-7, with TRBD2 identical over 8 bases. Per the germline V gene, CDR1 is LNHDA and CDR2 is SQIVND (reference sequence). V lost 3 bases, J lost 0 bases, and 4 bases stayed unmatched. CDR3 length: 15 amino acids. As DNA, the CDR3 is TGTGCCAGTAGTATGATAGCGGGGATCTCCTACGAGCAGTACTTC. Translating gives CASSMIAGISYEQYF.

This clone was picked up one time. This rearrangement joins TRBV10-1 to TRBJ2-3, with 7 bases fitting TRBD2. Germline CDR1 is WNHNN and CDR2 is SYGVQD (reference sequence). CDR3 length equals 14 residues. The V and J ends lost 4 bases and 3 bases, in that order; junction bases with no gene match: 4. For the CDR3, the DNA is TGCGCCAGCAGTGGTAGCGGGTCTACAGATACGCAGTATTTT. It specifies CASSGSGSTDTQYF.

This chain joins TRBV19 and TRBJ1-2; 8 bases are shared with TRBD1. CDR3 length: 15 residues. CDR1 and CDR2 from the germline V gene are LNHDA and SQIVND (reference sequence). J was trimmed by 9 bases and V by 4 bases; bases with no gene match: 13. The CDR3 DNA is TGTGCCAGTAGTAATCCGACAGGGGCCATATGGAGCTACACCTTC. Translating it yields CASSNPTGAIWSYTF. The full variable domain, rest sourced from reference TRBV19 and TRBJ1-2, is DGGITQSPKYLFRKEGQNVTLSCEQNLNHDAMYWYRQDPGQGLRLIYYSQIVNDFQKGDIAEGYSVSREKKESFPLTVTSAQKNPTAFYLCASSNPTGAIWSYTFGSGTRLTVV.

The chain combines TRBV19 with TRBJ2-7; D possibly corresponds to TRBD1 (6 bases). CDR3 length: 14 amino acids. CDR1 and CDR2 from the germline V gene are LNHDA and SQIVND (reference sequence). Trimming stripped 2 bases from V and 3 bases from J, with 11 bases between. The CDR3 is CASSIQGFNYEQYF. Written as DNA, the CDR3 is TGTGCCAGTAGTATACAGGGGTTCAACTACGAGCAGTACTTC.

The J gene is TRBJ2-7, the V gene TRBV9; D possibly matches TRBD1 or TRBD2 (5 bases each). Germline V lookup: CDR1 SGDLS, CDR2 YYNGEE. With 0 bases removed from V and 0 bases from J, the gap between germline ends came to 10 bases. The CDR3 runs 15 residues. The CDR3 DNA reads as TGTGCCAGCAGCGTAGGGGGACCGAGCTCCTACGAGCAGTACTTC. This sequence encodes CASSVGGPSSYEQYF.

The V and J genes are TRBV11-2 and TRBJ2-5; 8 bases fit TRBD2. Germline CDR1 is SGHAT and CDR2 is FQNNGV. The CDR3 is 16 amino acids. V gave up 4 bases and J gave up 4 bases; unmatched junction bases: 11. The CDR3 sequence is CASSYGGGLGRETQYF. CDR3 in DNA: TGTGCCAGCAGCTACGGGGGGGGCCTGGGTCGAGAGACCCAGTACTTC.

This chain links TRBV27 with TRBJ2-3; 8 bases align to TRBD2. CDR1 is MNHEY, CDR2 SMNVEV, per germline (reference sequence). V lost 5 bases to trimming and J lost 8 bases; unmatched junction nucleotides: 18. The CDR3 totals 17 residues. The CDR3 loop is CASSPSVGAGASGTQYF. For the CDR3, the DNA is TGTGCCAGCAGTCCTTCGGTCGGAGCGGGAGCTTCTGGTACGCAGTATTTT.

V is TRBV27 and J is TRBJ2-7; 9 bases map to TRBD1. The CDR3 totals 14 residues. Germline trimming cut 8 bases from V and 7 bases from J; bases unmatched to any gene: 12. The germline gives CDR1 MNHEY, CDR2 SMNVEV (reference sequence). The CDR3 DNA follows: TGTGCCAGCCGCACAGGGGGCGATTTTGGGGAGCAGTACTTC. It specifies CASRTGGDFGEQYF.

This sequence joins TRBV11-3 and TRBJ2-7; D may be TRBD2 (5 bases). This CDR3 region has 14 residues. Germline V gene data show CDR1 as SGHNT and CDR2 as YENEEA. V lost 5 bases, J lost 0 bases, and 11 bases lay in between. CDR3 nucleotide sequence: TGTGCCAGCAGCCGAGGACGGGACTCCTACGAGCAGTACTTC. Its translation: CASSRGRDSYEQYF. The full variable domain, rest sourced from reference TRBV11-3 and TRBJ2-7, is EAGVVQSPRYKIIEKKQPVAFWCNPISGHNTLYWYLQNLGQGPELLIRYENEEAVDDSQLPKDRFSAERLKGVDSTLKIQPAELGDSAVYLCASSRGRDSYEQYFGPGTRLTVT.

This clone occurred a few times. The chain recombines TRBV28 with TRBJ2-2; D is undetermined. Germline V gene lookup returns CDR1 MDHEN and CDR2 SYDVKM. The CDR3 runs 12 residues. V was clipped by 5 bases and J by 3 bases, with 4 bases between them. CDR3 in amino acids: CASSPYTGELFF. CDR3 DNA sequence: TGTGCCAGCAGTCCATACACCGGGGAGCTGTTTTTT.

The gene calls are TRBV25-1 and TRBJ2-2, with D perhaps TRBD1 (6 bases). The CDR3 length is 15 residues. Looked up from germline, CDR1 is MGHDK and CDR2 is SYGVNS. The V end lost 3 bases, the J end lost 8 bases, and 16 bases lay between the germline ends. CDR3 protein: CASSDDRSAGGELFF. CDR3 bases: TGTGCCAGCAGTGATGACAGGTCCGCCGGGGGGGAGCTGTTTTTT.

The V and J genes are TRBV19 and TRBJ1-5; 9 bases are shared with TRBD1. Trimming cost V 5 bases and J 3 bases; bases outside gene matches: 14. CDR3 length equals 18 residues. The germline gives CDR1 LNHDA, CDR2 SQIVND (reference sequence). The CDR3 protein is CASSSGTGYPFYNQPQHF. The CDR3 DNA is TGTGCCAGTAGTTCCGGGACAGGGTACCCTTTTTACAATCAGCCCCAGCATTTT.

Worth noting for this clone: At the DNA level, this CDR3 is encoded by other sequences in the same sample as well. CDR3 nucleotides: TGCGCCAGCAGCTTGGGGGCTTACAATGAGCAGTTCTTC. The encoded protein is CASSLGAYNEQFF. The chain employs TRBV5-1 and TRBJ2-1; D unclear. V lost 0 bases and J 4 bases, leaving 5 bases between the germline ends. Germline V gene sequence: CDR1 SGHRS, CDR2 YFSETQ. This CDR3 region has 13 residues.

On this clone itself: Other DNA sequences in this sample translate to the same CDR3. The CDR3 spells CASSLDGQETQYF. The CDR3 DNA reads TGCGCCAGCAGCTTAGATGGCCAAGAGACCCAGTACTTC. The chain is built from TRBV5-1 and TRBJ2-5; D is unresolved. V was clipped by 2 bases and J by 1 base, with 6 bases between them. This CDR3 comprises 13 residues. The germline V gene has CDR1 SGHRS and CDR2 YFSETQ.

The chain is built from TRBV18 and TRBJ1-5, with a weak D call TRBD1 (5 bases). With 6 bases removed from V and 7 bases from J, the gap between germline ends came to 22 bases. Germline lookup yields CDR1 KGHSH and CDR2 LQKENI. The CDR3 has 16 residues. The CDR3 reads CASSPVARQLGQPQHF. In DNA, the CDR3 is TGTGCCAGCTCCCCCGTAGCTAGACAGCTCGGGCAGCCCCAGCATTTT.

V is TRBV11-3 and J is TRBJ2-7; D remains ambiguous. The CDR3 is made up of 15 amino acids. Per the germline V gene, CDR1 is SGHNT and CDR2 is YENEEA. Trimming shortened V by 6 bases and J by 2 bases, and 17 bases separated the two germline ends. The CDR3 nucleotides are TGTGCCAGCAGTTTAAACGTCACCAATCCCTACGAGCAGTACTTC. It encodes CASSLNVTNPYEQYF.

The V and J genes are TRBV6-5 and TRBJ2-1, with 14 bases that match TRBD2. CDR3 length equals 16 residues. V lost 4 bases, J lost 4 bases, and 3 bases stayed unmatched. CDR1 is MNHEY and CDR2 is SVGAGI in the germline V gene. The CDR3 DNA follows: TGTGCCAGCAGTTCGACTAGCGGGAGGGTATACAATGAGCAGTTCTTC. It codes for CASSSTSGRVYNEQFF.

The chain joins TRBV19 to TRBJ2-2, with no clear D. The CDR3 contains 13 residues. Germline V gene lookup returns CDR1 LNHDA and CDR2 SQIVND (reference sequence). V was trimmed by 0 bases and J by 9 bases, leaving 8 bases between them. This chain's CDR3 is CASSIDWTRELFF. The CDR3 DNA reads as TGTGCCAGTAGTATAGATTGGACGAGGGAGCTGTTTTTT.